The clone carrying this T cell receptor beta chain was picked up many times. What it recognizes is unknown. The data were taken from a study of beta chain features in type 1 diabetes. As for the study in general: The patients were much like the healthy donors in age, gender and cell yields. General study results and limits: For Type 1 diabetes patients, all four CD4+ subsets carried TCRB CDR3s that were moderately but significantly shorter.

CDR3 length: 12 residues. Germline V gives CDR1 SQVTM, CDR2 ANQGSEA. Trimming took 7 bases from V and 6 from J, leaving 15 bases between them. cDNA synthesis used the whole RNA isolate, giving expressed TCRB sequences. Clones were read by immunoSEQ multiplex PCR, and TCRdb kept only the in-frame ones, dropping some. The sample lists some 190,000 clones, approximately 8.1% occurring once. The chain combines TRBV29-1 with TRBJ2-5, with a tentative D call TRBD1 (6 bases). This receptor was obtained from a man aged 18 to 29 with type 1 diabetes. The specimen was central memory CD4+ T cells from blood. The CDR3 nucleotides read TGCAGCGGCCAAACAGGGTGGAAGACCCAGTACTTC. Encoded protein: CSGQTGWKTQYF. The whole variable domain, remainder taken from reference TRBV29-1 and TRBJ2-5, is SAVISQKPSRDICQRGTSLTIQCQVDSQVTMMFWYRQQPGQSLTLIATANQGSEATYESGFVIDKFPISRPNLTFSTLTVSNMSPEDSSIYLCSGQTGWKTQYFGPGTRLLVL.